This TCR beta chain was sequenced for a study of graft-versus-host responses after intestinal transplantation. TCRdb keeps only in-frame clones here, not all; method: immunoSEQ multiplex PCR. The sample records 55,000 to 70,000 clones, under 95% being singletons. Losses at the gene ends were 6 bases for V and 5 bases for J; bases not matched to a gene: 2. The CDR3 is made up of 12 amino acids. The germline V gene has CDR1 SNHLY and CDR2 FYNNEI. The study, taken as a whole, reports: Recipient marrow held GvH clones, some first seen in ileum or blood. Early post-transplant falls in HvG clones accompanied the peak levels of circulating GvH clones.

Turning to this clone: As yet, its antigen is unknown.

Sequenced material: PBMCs, taken around 120 days after intestinal transplantation. The chain uses TRBV2 and TRBJ2-5, with TRBD1 matching 8 bases. The receptor's source is a human patient who received an intestinal transplant, so some T cells may come from the graft donor. The CDR3 DNA reads TGTGCCAGCAGGGGGGACAGGGAGACCCAGTACTTC. This sequence encodes CASRGDRETQYF.